This record concerns one T cell receptor beta chain sequence. Its cognate antigen is unknown. The data are from a study of long-term antiretroviral therapy in people with HIV. The assay used was immunoSEQ (version v3.0), run at survey level. The repertoire was sequenced with immunoSEQ multiplex PCR; TCRdb's copy has only in-frame clones and lacks some. The repertoire consists of tens of thousands of clones, with over 75% occurring once and the leading ten covering 5.5%. V gave up 4 bases and J gave up 5 bases; unmatched junction bases: 3. In germline, CDR1 is MNHNS, CDR2 SASEGT. CDR3 length: 14 residues. Study-wide points: Blood draws took place between about 2003 and 2017 and possibly involved older ART regimens.

The TCR sequence derives from a woman aged 25 to 45 with HIV. This chain connects TRBV6-1 to TRBJ2-1; 9 positions agree with TRBD2. The sequenced sample was unsorted PBMCs, obtained 1.1 years before starting antiretroviral therapy. The CDR3 protein is CASSASGGNNEQFF. CDR3 bases: TGTGCCAGCAGTGCCAGCGGGGGGAACAATGAGCAGTTCTTC.